This T cell receptor beta chain was recorded in a study of blood T cells in healthy people across ages. Study-level points and caveats: The recorded TCR beta diversity per million T cells decreased in a roughly linear manner with age.

Using a J-beta primer mix together with a sample-barcoded 5' primer, a second PCR was run for about 7 to 12 cycles. TCRdb redid the calling of the 5' RACE reads with MiXCR, one entry per CDR3 protein. This table has under 1,100,000 distinct CDR3 sequences, roughly 24% appearing once. The study drew donors from healthy Caucasian individuals in Russia aged 6 to 90. Every sample had a minimum of 6.5 million PBMCs isolated. This CDR3 is built from 15 residues. The V gene's germline CDR1 is SGDLS and CDR2 YYNGEE. This clonotype appeared a few times. Its antigen is still unknown. The data were also submitted as part of a second study, on T cells of mothers and their children. That investigation notes: Unrelated mother-child pairs always had slightly, but never significantly, lower normalized overlap than related pairs.

The J gene is TRBJ2-1, the V gene TRBV9, with D maybe TRBD2 (7 bases). The assigned J gene may be wrong: the sequence end matches TRBJ2-5 better. The sample consisted of blood. The source of this sequence is a girl aged 2 to 9 in good health. The CDR3 nucleotides read TGTGCCAGCAGCGTAGGGGGAGGGGGAGGAGAGACCCAGTACTTC. It yields the protein CASSVGGGGGETQYF.